Each of the 31 T cell receptor beta chains below was sequenced from the same sample in a study of regulatory T cells in long-lasting Graves disease (dated by TCRdb to 2020 to 2023). Library preparation used multiplex PCR. Reads for this sample came from an Illumina HiSeq 4000. iRepertoire HTBI primers and Arm-PCR amplification of CDR3 regions were used to construct TCR beta libraries. TCRdb's own reprocessing of the public reads used fastp at Q25 and MiXCR and kept productive beta chains. Rows are unified per CDR3 protein, each entry keeping the most common DNA and genes. This sample lists hundreds of thousands of distinct CDR3 sequences; 12% were detected once. Together, the top ten hold 8% to 10% of the sample. Taken with the paper, the label for time point translates to: newly diagnosed GD, antithyroid drugs for less than 3 months. RNA was extracted from PBMCs in TRIzol for both TCR sequencing and RNA sequencing.

This same sample was also taken into another study, of T cells in Graves' hyperthyroidism and ophthalmopathy.

Specimen: peripheral blood mononuclear cells (PBMCs), collected at new diagnosis, from a patient treated with antithyroid drugs. These TCRs come from a woman aged 30 to 39 with Graves disease. Donor details come from another sample of the same person, matched by shared clones.

The V call is TRBV28, the J call TRBJ1-2, with D hard to call. The V end lost 2 bases, the J end lost 5 bases, and 12 bases lay between the germline ends. This CDR3 is 14 amino acids long. Germline CDR1 reads MDHEN; CDR2 reads SYDVKM. The CDR3 region is CASSLEVPGYGYTF. Written as DNA, the CDR3 is TGTGCCAGCAGTTTAGAGGTTCCCGGGTATGGCTACACCTTC.

This clonotype was detected ten times or more. This chain uses TRBV28 with TRBJ2-3; tentative D call: TRBD1 (5 bases). The germline V gene encodes CDR1 MDHEN and CDR2 SYDVKM. V lost 3 bases and J 5 bases, leaving 18 bases between the germline ends. The CDR3 runs to 16 residues. Written as DNA, the CDR3 is TGTGCCAGCAGTTTTCGTGGGGCCAAGAAAATAGATACGCAGTATTTT. Amino acids: CASSFRGAKKIDTQYF.

This clonotype was observed many times. The gene calls are TRBV2 and TRBJ2-1; D is perhaps TRBD1 (6 bases). This CDR3 is built from 13 residues. V dropped 7 bases and J dropped 3 bases, with 10 bases sitting between them. The germline V gene encodes CDR1 SNHLY and CDR2 FYNNEI. The CDR3 DNA follows: TGTGCCAGCAATGGGGGCTTCTACAATGAGCAGTTCTTC. Amino acids: CASNGGFYNEQFF.

This clonotype was observed many times. The chain employs TRBV19 and TRBJ2-1, with TRBD2 identical over 10 bases. V shed 2 bases, J shed 5 bases, and the junction held 3 bases outside the gene matches. This CDR3 spans 15 amino acids. Germline-derived CDR1 and CDR2 are LNHDA and SQIVND (reference sequence). DNA of the CDR3: TGTGCCAGTAGTATAAGGACTAGCGGAAACAATGAGCAGTTCTTC. Encoded protein: CASSIRTSGNNEQFF.

At least ten counts were recorded for this clonotype. The gene calls are TRBV4-3 and TRBJ1-2; no firm D call. The ends were cut back, 0 bases at V and 4 bases at J, with 9 bases in the middle. The CDR3 extends over 14 amino acids. The V gene's germline CDR1 is LGHNA and CDR2 YSLEER. The CDR3 DNA reads as TGCGCCAGCAGCCAAGAATTGGAGTCCTATGGCTACACCTTC. Encoded protein: CASSQELESYGYTF.

This clonotype was observed a single time. The chain is built from TRBV20-1 and TRBJ2-1; TRBD2 is a possible D gene (6 bases). V was pared by 6 bases and J by 3 bases, with 24 bases between. The CDR3 spans 17 residues. The germline gives CDR1 DFQATT, CDR2 SNEGSKA (reference sequence). CDR3 bases: TGCAGTGCCTTGGTCACCTCTCTAGCGAGTGTCTACAATGAGCAGTTCTTC. Translated: CSALVTSLASVYNEQFF.

This clonotype was detected ten times or more. The chain uses TRBV11-2 and TRBJ1-5; D not resolved. Trimming left V 3 bases short and J 3 bases short, with 6 bases between. The CDR3 contains 13 residues. Germline V gene lookup returns CDR1 SGHAT and CDR2 FQNNGV. Here the CDR3 reads CASSFSFNQPQHF. DNA for the CDR3: TGTGCCAGCAGCTTCAGCTTCAATCAGCCCCAGCATTTT.

Only a few counts were recorded for this clonotype. This may come from a read error, since a much larger clone is one base off. This chain uses TRBV6-1 with TRBJ1-6; 8 bases align to TRBD1. The CDR3 runs 15 residues. Germline CDR1 reads MNHNS; CDR2 reads SASEGT. The DNA of the CDR3 is TGTGCCGGCAGCTCCCAGGGACAGGATAATTCACCCCTCCACTTT. As protein: CAGSSQGQDNSPLHF.

Only a few counts were recorded for this clonotype. V usage is TRBV6-1 and J usage is TRBJ2-4, with 9 nucleotides matching TRBD2. The CDR3 length is 13 residues. V trimming: 6 bases; J trimming: 7 bases; junction bases outside the gene matches: 4. Looked up from germline, CDR1 is MNHNS and CDR2 is SASEGT. The CDR3 is CASRRTSENIQYF. CDR3 sequence (DNA): TGTGCCAGCAGAAGGACTAGCGAGAACATTCAGTACTTC.

Regarding this clonotype: At one of its ends the junction is not consistent with the germline gene, which may arise from a read error. The rearrangement joins TRBV5-4 to TRBJ1-2; D is unresolved. The CDR3 has 13 amino acids. Germline assignment: CDR1 SGHNT and CDR2 YYREEE (reference sequence). CDR3: CASSADGNYGCTF. The CDR3 coding sequence is TGTGCCAGCAGCGCGGACGGGAACTATGGCTGCACCTTC.

The chain joins TRBV30 to TRBJ2-1; tentatively, D is TRBD1 (5 bases). Germline lookup yields CDR1 GTSNPN and CDR2 SVGIG (reference sequence). The CDR3 is made up of 12 amino acids. Between the trimmed V and J ends, which lost 0 bases and 8 bases, there was a span of 8 bases. CDR3 coding DNA: TGTGCCTGGAGTGTATGGGGCTATGAGCAGTTCTTC. Protein sequence: CAWSVWGYEQFF.

This clonotype was detected a few times. The rearrangement joins TRBV15 to TRBJ2-1, with D hard to call. This CDR3 comprises 15 residues. V lost 6 bases to trimming and J lost 0 bases, with 12 bases between them. Germline CDR1 reads LNHNV; CDR2 reads YYDKDF (reference sequence). The CDR3 spells CATSSGPSSYNEQFF. CDR3 sequence (DNA): TGTGCCACCAGTTCCGGGCCCAGCTCCTACAATGAGCAGTTCTTC.

This clonotype was recorded a few times. The rearrangement links TRBV5-1 to TRBJ2-3; D tentatively fits TRBD1 or TRBD2 (5 bases each). Germline CDR1 is SGHRS and CDR2 is YFSETQ. The CDR3 is 14 residues long. Between the trimmed V and J ends, which lost 9 bases and 1 base, there was a span of 15 bases. The chain's CDR3 is CATRDPWGTDTQYF. CDR3 nucleotides: TGCGCCACCAGGGACCCATGGGGCACAGATACGCAGTATTTT.

This clonotype was detected many times. J is TRBJ1-2 and V is TRBV18; D ambiguous. This CDR3 is built from 14 residues. Germline-derived CDR1 and CDR2 are KGHSH and LQKENI. Trimming removed 3 bases at V and 4 bases at J, with 12 bases between. CDR3 in DNA: TGTGCCAGCTCACCGGATACGAGTCTCTATGGCTACACCTTC. Amino acid sequence: CASSPDTSLYGYTF.

This clonotype was seen many times. V and J are TRBV6-5 and TRBJ1-5; 7 bases align to TRBD1. J was trimmed by 3 bases and V by 3 bases; bases with no gene match: 2. CDR3 length equals 14 residues. Per germline, CDR1 MNHEY and CDR2 SVGAGI. The chain's CDR3 is CASSYGQDNQPQHF. CDR3 nucleotides: TGTGCCAGCAGTTATGGACAGGACAATCAGCCCCAGCATTTT.

The table lists this clonotype with many counts. The gene calls are TRBV6-1 and TRBJ1-2, with a possible D match to TRBD1 (6 bases). This CDR3 spans 13 amino acids. V gave up 7 bases and J gave up 1 base, with 10 bases separating them. Germline V gene sequence: CDR1 MNHNS, CDR2 SASEGT. CDR3 in DNA: TGTGCCAGCACAGGGGTAGATAACTATGGCTACACCTTC. It codes for CASTGVDNYGYTF.

This clonotype has just a few counts. The CDR3 region is CASSYQGNKQFLPHGYTF. In nucleotides, the CDR3 is TGTGCCAGCAGTTACCAGGGAAACAAACAATTCCTCCCTCATGGCTACACCTTC. The rearrangement joins TRBV6-2 or TRBV6-3 to TRBJ1-2; D is perhaps TRBD1 (5 bases). The CDR3 is 18 residues long. Germline loops: CDR1 MNHEY, CDR2 SVGEGT. The germline V and J ends were trimmed by 2 bases and 6 bases, with 25 bases remaining between them.

This clonotype was seen a few times. The gene calls are TRBV12-3 or TRBV12-4 and TRBJ2-1; 7 positions agree with TRBD1. The CDR3 spans 15 residues. The J segment lost 3 bases and the V segment lost 6 bases, leaving 8 bases of the junction unmatched. The DNA of the CDR3 is TGTGCCAGCAGCCGTACATGGGACAGCTACAATGAGCAGTTCTTC. It codes for CASSRTWDSYNEQFF.

This clonotype appeared a few times. The chain uses TRBV3-1 and TRBJ2-1, with D perhaps TRBD2 (6 bases). The CDR3 runs to 16 residues. Germline-derived CDR1 and CDR2 are LGHDT and YNNKEL (reference sequence). The V end was cut by 3 bases, the J end by 4 bases, with 16 bases between. CDR3 protein: CASSQPSGLIYNEQFF. The CDR3 coding sequence is TGTGCCAGCAGCCAGCCGAGCGGGCTTATTTACAATGAGCAGTTCTTC.

The chain carries TRBV5-1 and TRBJ1-5; 7 nucleotides align to TRBD1. V shed 4 bases and J 8 bases; nucleotides not matched to a gene: 9. Germline CDR1 and CDR2: SGHRS and YFSETQ. CDR3 length: 14 residues. The CDR3 sequence is CASSRDSPSEPQHF. The CDR3 nucleotides read TGCGCCAGCAGCCGGGACAGCCCATCGGAGCCCCAGCATTTT.

This clonotype was counted at least ten times. The V call is TRBV7-2, the J call TRBJ2-7; D possibly uses TRBD1 or TRBD2 (6 bases each). V was cut by 5 bases and J by 2 bases, with 22 bases left in between. Per the germline V gene, CDR1 is SGHTA and CDR2 is FQGNSA. The CDR3 is 17 residues long. In DNA form, the CDR3 reads TGTGCCAGCAGCCTCATTCCCCCAGGGGAGGCCACCTACGAGCAGTACTTC. Protein sequence: CASSLIPPGEATYEQYF.

The V call is TRBV5-1, the J call TRBJ1-4, with 10 nucleotides matching TRBD1. Germline V gene data show CDR1 as SGHRS and CDR2 as YFSETQ. The V gene end was trimmed by 3 bases and the J gene end by 0 bases; junction bases not matched to a gene: 8. The CDR3 extends over 18 amino acids. The CDR3 is CASSSRTGGIATNEKLFF. The CDR3 nucleotides are TGCGCCAGCAGCTCCCGGACAGGGGGGATTGCAACTAATGAAAAACTGTTTTTT.

The rearrangement joins TRBV5-1 to TRBJ1-4, with no clear D. This CDR3 comprises 12 residues. V shed 0 bases and J shed 6 bases, with 3 bases lying between them. Germline assignment: CDR1 SGHRS and CDR2 YFSETQ. The CDR3 DNA reads as TGCGCCAGCAGCTTGGATTATGAAAAACTGTTTTTT. Translation: CASSLDYEKLFF.

This clonotype was recorded many times. The chain links TRBV18 to TRBJ1-4; no clear D. Germline V gives CDR1 KGHSH, CDR2 LQKENI. The CDR3 runs 12 residues. V lost 0 bases and J 4 bases, leaving 0 bases between the germline ends. Written as DNA, the CDR3 is TGTGCCAGCTCACCACCTAATGAAAAACTGTTTTTT. As protein: CASSPPNEKLFF.

In this sample, this clonotype turned up a few times. V is TRBV12-3 or TRBV12-4 and J is TRBJ2-7; D possibly corresponds to TRBD1 (5 bases). Trimming cost V 3 bases and J 5 bases, with 17 bases left between them. The CDR3 covers 15 residues. The CDR3 sequence: CASSLSRVRRDEQYF. The DNA for the CDR3 is TGTGCCAGCAGTTTGTCCAGGGTTCGGCGCGACGAGCAGTACTTC.

This clonotype was counted at least ten times. J is TRBJ2-1 and V is TRBV29-1, with D uncertain. This CDR3 region has 11 residues. The germline V gene has CDR1 SQVTM and CDR2 ANQGSEA. With 4 bases removed from V and 6 bases from J, the gap between germline ends came to 7 bases. DNA for the CDR3: TGCAGCGTTGGGCTGGCCAATGAGCAGTTCTTC. Translated, it gives CSVGLANEQFF.

This clonotype has a handful of counts. The CDR3 DNA reads TGTGCCAGCAGTTTAGGAGCCACAGGGACTAATCAGCCCCAGCATTTT. This sequence encodes CASSLGATGTNQPQHF. The rearrangement uses TRBV28 and TRBJ1-5, with TRBD1 as a possible D gene (6 bases). Trimming left V 2 bases short and J 4 bases short, with 15 bases between. Germline assignment: CDR1 MDHEN and CDR2 SYDVKM. CDR3 size: 16 residues.

Ten or more counts support this clonotype. V usage is TRBV28 and J usage is TRBJ2-1; 7 positions match TRBD2. CDR1 and CDR2 from the germline V gene are MDHEN and SYDVKM. V gave up 3 bases and J gave up 6 bases; unmatched junction bases: 5. This CDR3 spans 14 amino acids. The CDR3 sequence: CASSFAGASNEQFF. The CDR3 nucleotides are TGTGCCAGCAGTTTCGCGGGAGCTTCCAATGAGCAGTTCTTC.

Many counts were recorded for this clonotype. The genes are TRBV3-1 and TRBJ1-1, with D unresolved. Trimming removed 4 bases from V and 4 bases from J, with 16 bases in between. This CDR3 region has 15 residues. The germline CDR1 and CDR2 sequences are LGHDT and YNNKEL (reference sequence). CDR3 region: CASSLFPGRPTEAFF. The CDR3 nucleotides read TGTGCCAGCAGCCTATTCCCGGGAAGGCCCACTGAAGCTTTCTTT.

This clonotype turned up a few times. V is TRBV7-9 and J is TRBJ1-1; D is unclear. Germline V gene lookup returns CDR1 SEHNR and CDR2 FQNEAQ (reference sequence). Trimming took off 4 bases at V and 4 bases at J, with 10 bases between the two ends. This CDR3 has 13 residues. CDR3 amino acids: CASSSIAGTEAFF. The CDR3 nucleotides are TGTGCCAGCAGCTCCATCGCCGGCACTGAAGCTTTCTTT.

This clonotype was seen many times. This chain joins TRBV2 and TRBJ2-7; D not resolved. The CDR3 contains 12 residues. The germline V gene has CDR1 SNHLY and CDR2 FYNNEI. V was shortened by 6 bases and J by 0 bases, with 6 bases between the two germline ends. The DNA of the CDR3 is TGTGCCAGCAGATGGGACTCCTACGAGCAGTACTTC. Residues: CASRWDSYEQYF. Full variable domain (missing parts from reference TRBV2 and TRBJ2-7): EPEVTQTPSHQVTQMGQEVILRCVPISNHLYFYWYRQILGQKVEFLVSFYNNEISEKSEIFDDQFSVERPDGSNFTLKIRSTKLEDSAMYFCASRWDSYEQYFGPGTRLTVT.